This TCR beta chain was identified during a study of blood T cell repertoires in COVID-19. Looking at the study overall: Spain, Italy and the United States supplied samples that represented acute and convalescent COVID-19. The analysed material was cDNA or gDNA that came from T cells, B-cell-depleted T cells, or PBMCs.

Germline V gene sequence: CDR1 MNHNY, CDR2 SVGAGI (reference sequence). V lost 4 bases, J lost 6 bases, and 5 bases stayed unmatched. This CDR3 region has 14 residues. The authors' processing: It was from reference gene primer amplification that nucleated cell counts were estimated. The method was immunoSEQ multiplex PCR; TCRdb's version includes in-frame clones alone and lacks a portion of them. V and J calls and clone size are those listed in that table; D and trimming were worked out from the DNA. The sample includes tens of thousands of clones, around 85% of them seen just once. The clonotype was recovered from a human donor in a cohort sampled during active COVID-19. The sequenced sample consisted of peripheral blood. The chain uses TRBV6-6 and TRBJ2-1; TRBD1 matches at 8 bases. This CDR3 is CASSLWTGFNEQFF. The CDR3 region has the DNA TGTGCCAGCAGTTTGTGGACAGGGTTCAATGAGCAGTTCTTC.